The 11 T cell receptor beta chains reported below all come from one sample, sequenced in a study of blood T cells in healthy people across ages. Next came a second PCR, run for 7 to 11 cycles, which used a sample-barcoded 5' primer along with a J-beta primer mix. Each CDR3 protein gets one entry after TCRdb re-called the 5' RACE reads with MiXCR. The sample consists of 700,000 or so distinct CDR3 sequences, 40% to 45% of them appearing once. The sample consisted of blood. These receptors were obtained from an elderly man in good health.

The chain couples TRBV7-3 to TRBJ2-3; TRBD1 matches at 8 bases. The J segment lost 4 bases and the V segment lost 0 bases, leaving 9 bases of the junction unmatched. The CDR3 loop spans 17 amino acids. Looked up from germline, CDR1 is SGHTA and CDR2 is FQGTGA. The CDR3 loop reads CASSLTSSGQGPDTQYF. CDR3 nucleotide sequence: TGTGCCAGCAGCTTAACGTCGTCCGGACAGGGCCCAGATACGCAGTATTTT.

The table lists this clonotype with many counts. CDR3 in DNA: TGCGCCAGCAGCTTCCAGGGCAAAAAAGAGACCCAGTACTTC. It is translated as CASSFQGKKETQYF. The V gene is TRBV5-1, the J gene TRBJ2-5; D possibly corresponds to TRBD1 (5 bases). Germline assignment: CDR1 SGHRS and CDR2 YFSETQ. This CDR3 contains 14 residues. The V end lost 2 bases, the J end lost 3 bases, and 11 bases lay between the germline ends. The full variable domain, in which reference TRBV5-1 and TRBJ2-5 provide the parts outside the CDR3, is KAGVTQTPRYLIKTRGQQVTLSCSPISGHRSVSWYQQTPGQGLQFLFEYFSETQRNKGNFPGRFSGRQFSNSRSEMNVSTLELGDSALYLCASSFQGKKETQYFGPGTRLLVL.

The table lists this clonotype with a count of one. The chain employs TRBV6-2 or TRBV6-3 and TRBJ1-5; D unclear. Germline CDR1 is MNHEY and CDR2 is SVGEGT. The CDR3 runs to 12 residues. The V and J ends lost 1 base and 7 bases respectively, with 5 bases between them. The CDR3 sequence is CASSYYSQPQHF. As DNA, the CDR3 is TGTGCCAGCAGTTACTACAGCCAGCCCCAGCATTTT.

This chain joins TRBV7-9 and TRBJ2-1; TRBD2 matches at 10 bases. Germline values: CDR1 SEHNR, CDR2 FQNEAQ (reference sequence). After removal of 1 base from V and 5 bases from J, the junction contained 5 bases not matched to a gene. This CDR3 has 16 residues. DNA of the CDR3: TGTGCCAGCAGCTTAGAGAGACTAGCGGGTGACAATGAGCAGTTCTTC. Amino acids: CASSLERLAGDNEQFF.

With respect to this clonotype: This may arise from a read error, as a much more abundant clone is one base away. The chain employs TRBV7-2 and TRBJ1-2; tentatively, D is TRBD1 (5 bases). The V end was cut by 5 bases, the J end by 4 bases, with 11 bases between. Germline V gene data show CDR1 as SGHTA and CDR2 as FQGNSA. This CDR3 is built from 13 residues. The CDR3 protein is CASSQNGGYGYTF. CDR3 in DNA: TGTGCCAGCAGCCAGAACGGGGGCTATGGCTACACCTTC.

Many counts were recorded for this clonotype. The CDR3 spells CASSSIGVAGGLLNANQQYF. CDR3 in DNA: TGTGCCAGCAGTTCCATCGGGGTAGCGGGGGGGCTTTTGAACGCGAATCAGCAGTATTTT. This chain connects TRBV12-3 or TRBV12-4 to TRBJ2-3, with TRBD2 identical over 11 bases. The ends lost 4 bases at V and 11 bases at J; junction bases unmatched: 26. There are 20 residues in the CDR3.

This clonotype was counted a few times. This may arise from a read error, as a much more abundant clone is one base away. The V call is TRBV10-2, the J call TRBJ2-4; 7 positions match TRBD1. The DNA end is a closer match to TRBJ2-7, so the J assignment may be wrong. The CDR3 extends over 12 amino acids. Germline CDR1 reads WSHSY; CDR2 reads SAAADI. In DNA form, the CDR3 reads TGCGCCAGCAGCGCGACAGGGAACGAGCAGTACTTC. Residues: CASSATGNEQYF.

DNA of the CDR3: TGTGCCAGCAACCACCCAGGCAGTAGCACAGATACGCAGTATTTT. Protein sequence: CASNHPGSSTDTQYF. The chain employs TRBV6-1 and TRBJ2-3; no definite D call. The CDR3 contains 15 residues. V lost 7 bases to trimming and J lost 0 bases, with 14 bases between them. CDR1 and CDR2 from the germline V gene are MNHNS and SASEGT.

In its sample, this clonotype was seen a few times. CDR3 nucleotides: TGTGCCAGCAGCCGATACAGGGGGGCAAGATCCTACGAGCAGTACTTC. Amino acids: CASSRYRGARSYEQYF. The rearrangement uses TRBV7-2 and TRBJ2-7; TRBD1 aligns across 8 bases. Unmatched junction bases numbered 10, after V lost 5 bases and J lost 1 base. The CDR3 is 16 amino acids. Germline V gene sequence: CDR1 SGHTA, CDR2 FQGNSA.

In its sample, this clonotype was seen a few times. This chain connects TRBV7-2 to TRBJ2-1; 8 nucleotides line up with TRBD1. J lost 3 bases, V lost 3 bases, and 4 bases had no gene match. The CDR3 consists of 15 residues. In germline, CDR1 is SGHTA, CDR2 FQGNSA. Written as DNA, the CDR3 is TGTGCCAGCAGCTTTAAAGGACAGGGCTACAATGAGCAGTTCTTC. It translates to CASSFKGQGYNEQFF.

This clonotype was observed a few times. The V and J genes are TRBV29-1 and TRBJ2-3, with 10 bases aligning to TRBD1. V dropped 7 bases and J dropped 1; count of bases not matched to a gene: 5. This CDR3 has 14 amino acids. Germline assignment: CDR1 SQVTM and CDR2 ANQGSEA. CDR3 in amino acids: CSADRGLGTDTQYF. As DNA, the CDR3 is TGCAGCGCCGACAGGGGGCTCGGCACAGATACGCAGTATTTT.